The clone carrying this T cell receptor beta chain showed up just once. Its antigen is unknown. MiXCR was run by TCRdb on the reads, yielding one entry per CDR3 protein. The data show roughly 800,000 distinct CDR3 sequences, around 29% seen once. These data originate in a study of T cell repertoires in cytomegalovirus infection. For the study at large: CMV epitopes that were recently identified and HLA-C-restricted were used alongside well-studied HLA-B-restricted ones. Study-wide points: The cumulative frequency of public TCR beta families distinguished individuals who carried CMV together with the relevant HLA.

There are 12 residues in the CDR3. Germline assignment: CDR1 LGHDT and CDR2 YNNKEL (reference sequence). Trimming removed 6 bases from V and 10 bases from J, with 13 bases in between. The genes are TRBV3-1 and TRBJ2-1; no clear D gene. This sequence was found in a human donor in good health (CMV status not recorded). Some clones in this sample may be carry-over from other donors' samples. The starting material was cultured CD8+ T cells from PBMCs, obtained from culture after CMV antigen stimulation. DNA of the CDR3: TGTGCCAGCAGGCATTCTCCGGAGGAGCAGTTCTTC. Its translation: CASRHSPEEQFF.